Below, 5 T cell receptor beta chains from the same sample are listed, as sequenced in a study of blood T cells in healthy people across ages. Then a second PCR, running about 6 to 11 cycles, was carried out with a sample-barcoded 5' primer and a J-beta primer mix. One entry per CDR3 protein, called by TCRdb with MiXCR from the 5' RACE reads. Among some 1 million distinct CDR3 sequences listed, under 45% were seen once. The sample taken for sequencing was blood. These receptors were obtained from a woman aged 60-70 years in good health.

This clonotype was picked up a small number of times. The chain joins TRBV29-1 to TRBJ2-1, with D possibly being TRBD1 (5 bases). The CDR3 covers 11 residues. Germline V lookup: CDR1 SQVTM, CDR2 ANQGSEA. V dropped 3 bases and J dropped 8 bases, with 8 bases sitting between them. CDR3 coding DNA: TGCAGCGTTGACAGGGTATATGAGCAGTTCTTC. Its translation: CSVDRVYEQFF.

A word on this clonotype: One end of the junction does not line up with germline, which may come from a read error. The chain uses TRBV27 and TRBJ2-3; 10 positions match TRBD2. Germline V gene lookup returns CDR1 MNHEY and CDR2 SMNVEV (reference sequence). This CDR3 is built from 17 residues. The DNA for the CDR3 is TGTGCCAGCAGTTTATCGTGGACTAGCGGCATCACAGATACGCGGTATTTT. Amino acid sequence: CASSLSWTSGITDTRYF.

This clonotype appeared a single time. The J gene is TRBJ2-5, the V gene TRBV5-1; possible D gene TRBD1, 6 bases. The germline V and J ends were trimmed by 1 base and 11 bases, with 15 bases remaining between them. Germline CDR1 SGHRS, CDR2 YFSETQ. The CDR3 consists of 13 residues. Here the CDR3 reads CASSLSGEIGQYF. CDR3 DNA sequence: TGCGCCAGCAGCTTGTCAGGGGAGATCGGGCAGTACTTC.

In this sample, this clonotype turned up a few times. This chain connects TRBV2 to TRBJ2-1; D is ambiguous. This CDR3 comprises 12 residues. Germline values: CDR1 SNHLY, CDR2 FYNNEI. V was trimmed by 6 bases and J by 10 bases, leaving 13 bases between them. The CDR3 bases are TGTGCCAGCAGCCCGTTGGCATACGAGCAGTTCTTC. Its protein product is CASSPLAYEQFF. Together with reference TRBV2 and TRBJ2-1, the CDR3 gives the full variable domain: EPEVTQTPSHQVTQMGQEVILRCVPISNHLYFYWYRQILGQKVEFLVSFYNNEISEKSEIFDDQFSVERPDGSNFTLKIRSTKLEDSAMYFCASSPLAYEQFFGPGTRLTVL.

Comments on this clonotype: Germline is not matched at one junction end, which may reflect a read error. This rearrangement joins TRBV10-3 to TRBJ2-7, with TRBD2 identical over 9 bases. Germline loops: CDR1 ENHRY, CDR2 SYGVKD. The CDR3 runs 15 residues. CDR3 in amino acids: CAVSSSSGTSYEQYF. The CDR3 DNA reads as TGTGCCGTCAGTTCTTCTAGCGGGACGTCCTACGAGCAGTACTTC.